This is a list of T cell receptor beta chains from one sample in a study of T cell responses to AZD1222 COVID-19 vaccine. The method was immunoSEQ multiplex PCR; TCRdb's version includes in-frame clones alone and lacks a portion of them. The sample lists around 120,000 clones, about 94% occurring once. The source material was peripheral blood, sampled on day 0 of AZD1222 vaccination. The receptor source for this set is an adult in good health. Each CDR3 is given with its conserved first and last residue. Fields, in order: CDR3 DNA, CDR3 protein, J gene, D gene, V gene, clone size. D genes are given only for firm matches. Some rows have no size entry. The others give once, few or many, or a class for an expanded clone.

cdr3_nt: TGTGCCAGCAGCCCGGGGGGGCTCCGCGGGAGGGCATTCGTTACGCAGTATTTT; cdr3_aa: CASSPGGLRGRAFVTQYF; j_call: TRBJ2-3; d_call: TRBD2; v_call: TRBV4-2; clone_size: -
cdr3_nt: TGTGCCAGCAGTGAAATGAAGTTCTCCACTGAAGCTTTCTTT; cdr3_aa: CASSEMKFSTEAFF; j_call: TRBJ1-1; d_call: -; v_call: TRBV2; clone_size: -
cdr3_nt: TGTGCCAGCTCACCCGACAGGTACCAAGAGACCCAGTACTTC; cdr3_aa: CASSPDRYQETQYF; j_call: TRBJ2-5; d_call: -; v_call: TRBV18; clone_size: -
cdr3_nt: TGTGCCAGTAGTACCTCCAGGGCCTGGGAGAATTCACCCCTCCACTTT; cdr3_aa: CASSTSRAWENSPLHF; j_call: TRBJ1-6; d_call: -; v_call: TRBV19; clone_size: once
cdr3_nt: TGTGCCAGCAGCTTAGGGGGGGCGCGGATTGGAAACACCATATATTTT; cdr3_aa: CASSLGGARIGNTIYF; j_call: TRBJ1-3; d_call: -; v_call: TRBV7-9; clone_size: few
cdr3_nt: TGTGCCAGCAGCTTAAGATCCAGCGTATACTCCAATGAGCAGTTCTTC; cdr3_aa: CASSLRSSVYSNEQFF; j_call: TRBJ2-1; d_call: -; v_call: TRBV7-9; clone_size: -
cdr3_nt: TGTGCCAGCAGTGAATTACGGAGGACAACTAATGAAAAACTGTTTTTT; cdr3_aa: CASSELRRTTNEKLFF; j_call: TRBJ1-4; d_call: -; v_call: TRBV6-1; clone_size: once
cdr3_nt: TGCAGCGCAAGGACAGGGGATGGAAACACCATATATTTT; cdr3_aa: CSARTGDGNTIYF; j_call: TRBJ1-3; d_call: TRBD1; v_call: TRBV29-1; clone_size: -
cdr3_nt: TGTGCCAGCACCCGGGACGGCAGCTCCTACGAGCAGTACTTC; cdr3_aa: CASTRDGSSYEQYF; j_call: TRBJ2-7; d_call: -; v_call: TRBV27; clone_size: -
cdr3_nt: TGTGCCAGCAGTGAAGCAAAGGGAAACCCCGGGGAGCTGTTTTTT; cdr3_aa: CASSEAKGNPGELFF; j_call: TRBJ2-2; d_call: -; v_call: TRBV6-1; clone_size: few
cdr3_nt: TGTGCTAGTGGCATCCCGACCTTGGAGGAGACCCAGTACTTC; cdr3_aa: CASGIPTLEETQYF; j_call: TRBJ2-5; d_call: -; v_call: TRBV12-5; clone_size: -
cdr3_nt: TGTGCCAGCAGCCGGGAAATCGGGACTAGAACTCAGCAGTTCTTC; cdr3_aa: CASSREIGTRTQQFF; j_call: TRBJ2-1; d_call: TRBD2; v_call: TRBV4-2; clone_size: -
cdr3_nt: TGTGCCAGTATGGACAGATCCTACAATGAGCAGTTCTTC; cdr3_aa: CASMDRSYNEQFF; j_call: TRBJ2-1; d_call: -; v_call: TRBV19; clone_size: once
cdr3_nt: TGTGCCAGCAGCTTAGGAAGCTATAATTCACCCCTCCACTTT; cdr3_aa: CASSLGSYNSPLHF; j_call: TRBJ1-6; d_call: -; v_call: TRBV7-6; clone_size: -
cdr3_nt: TGTGCCAGCAGCTCATATACTAATAGCGGCGAGCAGTTCTTC; cdr3_aa: CASSSYTNSGEQFF; j_call: TRBJ2-1; d_call: -; v_call: TRBV7-9; clone_size: -
cdr3_nt: TGTGCCAGCAGCCCCAAGGGGTGGAACTATAATTCACCCCTCCACTTT; cdr3_aa: CASSPKGWNYNSPLHF; j_call: TRBJ1-6; d_call: -; v_call: TRBV7-2; clone_size: -
cdr3_nt: TGTGCCAGCAGCCGGGTCTGGGGTGTGGGTCAGCCCCAGCATTTT; cdr3_aa: CASSRVWGVGQPQHF; j_call: TRBJ1-5; d_call: -; v_call: TRBV5-8; clone_size: -
cdr3_nt: TGTGCCAGCAGCCCGCATCCCCGGGACAGCAGCTCCTACGAGCAGTACTTC; cdr3_aa: CASSPHPRDSSSYEQYF; j_call: TRBJ2-7; d_call: TRBD1; v_call: TRBV7-2; clone_size: -
cdr3_nt: TGTGCCAGCAGCTGGGATCAGGAAGCTAATGAAAAACTGTTTTTT; cdr3_aa: CASSWDQEANEKLFF; j_call: TRBJ1-4; d_call: -; v_call: TRBV7-9; clone_size: once
cdr3_nt: TGTGCCACCGAAAGTGGAGATACGCAGTATTTT; cdr3_aa: CATESGDTQYF; j_call: TRBJ2-3; d_call: -; v_call: TRBV19; clone_size: once
cdr3_nt: TGTGCCAGCAGTTTAATGGGGAATTACCAGCCCCAGCATTTT; cdr3_aa: CASSLMGNYQPQHF; j_call: TRBJ1-5; d_call: -; v_call: TRBV28; clone_size: -
cdr3_nt: TGCGCCAGCAGCCAAGATGGGACAGGGGGCGGTGAAAAACTGTTTTTT; cdr3_aa: CASSQDGTGGGEKLFF; j_call: TRBJ1-4; d_call: TRBD1; v_call: TRBV4-1; clone_size: few
cdr3_nt: TGCAGTGCTAGTCGTAGTCAAGAGACCCAGTACTTC; cdr3_aa: CSASRSQETQYF; j_call: TRBJ2-5; d_call: -; v_call: TRBV20-1; clone_size: -
cdr3_nt: TGTGCCAAGGCCAGCAGGCCACAGGCCGGCTATGGCTACACCTTC; cdr3_aa: CAKASRPQAGYGYTF; j_call: TRBJ1-2; d_call: -; v_call: TRBV2; clone_size: -
cdr3_nt: TGTGCCAGCAGCTTAGGGAGGCGGGGGGGCCTGGATACGCAGTATTTT; cdr3_aa: CASSLGRRGGLDTQYF; j_call: TRBJ2-3; d_call: TRBD2; v_call: TRBV7-6; clone_size: -
cdr3_nt: TGTGCCAGCAGACAAGCACGGGACAGGGTGTATGGCTACACCTTC; cdr3_aa: CASRQARDRVYGYTF; j_call: TRBJ1-2; d_call: TRBD1; v_call: TRBV2; clone_size: -
cdr3_nt: TGTGCCAGTGAGACAGGGAGGGGTGCTGAAGCTTTCTTT; cdr3_aa: CASETGRGAEAFF; j_call: TRBJ1-1; d_call: TRBD1; v_call: TRBV2; clone_size: once
cdr3_nt: TGTGCCACCCTTTATGGCAGTGAGCAGTTCTTC; cdr3_aa: CATLYGSEQFF; j_call: TRBJ2-1; d_call: -; v_call: TRBV10-3; clone_size: -
cdr3_nt: TGTGCCAGCAGTGAAGCAGGGTCTGGGGCCAACGTCCTGACTTTC; cdr3_aa: CASSEAGSGANVLTF; j_call: TRBJ2-6; d_call: -; v_call: TRBV6-1; clone_size: -
cdr3_nt: TGCGCCAGCAGCATAACACAGGCTCAAGAGACCCAGTACTTC; cdr3_aa: CASSITQAQETQYF; j_call: TRBJ2-5; d_call: -; v_call: TRBV5-1; clone_size: -
cdr3_nt: TGCGCCAGCAGCCAAGACGCTACCATGGGACTAGCGACCTACAATGAGCAGTTCTTC; cdr3_aa: CASSQDATMGLATYNEQFF; j_call: TRBJ2-1; d_call: TRBD2; v_call: TRBV4-3; clone_size: -
cdr3_nt: TGTGCCAGCACTGCAGACAGCTATGGCTACACCTTC; cdr3_aa: CASTADSYGYTF; j_call: TRBJ1-2; d_call: -; v_call: TRBV28; clone_size: -
cdr3_nt: TGTGCCAGCAGTTACTCTCATTATAGCAATCAGCCCCAGCATTTT; cdr3_aa: CASSYSHYSNQPQHF; j_call: TRBJ1-5; d_call: -; v_call: TRBV6-2/TRBV6-3; clone_size: -
cdr3_nt: TGTGCCAGTAGTGCACTGCGGCAGGGAGCGAACTATGGCTACACCTTC; cdr3_aa: CASSALRQGANYGYTF; j_call: TRBJ1-2; d_call: -; v_call: TRBV19; clone_size: -
cdr3_nt: TGTGCCAGCAGCCCCCTCCCGAGGGGGTCCGTGAGCTCCTACGAGCAGTACTTC; cdr3_aa: CASSPLPRGSVSSYEQYF; j_call: TRBJ2-7; d_call: -; v_call: TRBV7-3; clone_size: -
cdr3_nt: TGTGCCAGCAGGACCAGGGGACTCTTGAGGCCCCAGCATTTT; cdr3_aa: CASRTRGLLRPQHF; j_call: TRBJ1-5; d_call: -; v_call: TRBV6-5; clone_size: -
cdr3_nt: TGTGCCAGCGGCAGGGGGGCTGAAGCTTTCTTT; cdr3_aa: CASGRGAEAFF; j_call: TRBJ1-1; d_call: TRBD1; v_call: TRBV6-5; clone_size: few
cdr3_nt: TGTGCCTGGAGTGTACCGGTGGACTATGGCTACACCTTC; cdr3_aa: CAWSVPVDYGYTF; j_call: TRBJ1-2; d_call: -; v_call: TRBV30; clone_size: -
cdr3_nt: TGTGCCAGCAGCTTAGCGCGCGTGACAGAAGCTTTCTTT; cdr3_aa: CASSLARVTEAFF; j_call: TRBJ1-1; d_call: -; v_call: TRBV7-9; clone_size: -
cdr3_nt: TGCAGTGCGGAATACGTGAATGAGCAGTTCTTC; cdr3_aa: CSAEYVNEQFF; j_call: TRBJ2-1; d_call: -; v_call: TRBV20-1; clone_size: -
cdr3_nt: TGCAGCGTTGTTCAGGCAGGCGCTGAAGCTTTCTTT; cdr3_aa: CSVVQAGAEAFF; j_call: TRBJ1-1; d_call: -; v_call: TRBV29-1; clone_size: -
cdr3_nt: TGTGCCAGCAGCTTGTTCTATCCCTATGGCTACACCTTC; cdr3_aa: CASSLFYPYGYTF; j_call: TRBJ1-2; d_call: -; v_call: TRBV5-6; clone_size: -
cdr3_nt: TGTGCCAGCAGTTTAGGGACGCTCGGGGGCTACACCTTC; cdr3_aa: CASSLGTLGGYTF; j_call: TRBJ1-2; d_call: -; v_call: TRBV27; clone_size: -
cdr3_nt: TGTGCCAGCAGCTTAGTGCGAGGGGCAGGGGGAGAGACCCAGTACTTC; cdr3_aa: CASSLVRGAGGETQYF; j_call: TRBJ2-5; d_call: TRBD1; v_call: TRBV7-2; clone_size: -
cdr3_nt: TGTGCCAGTAGCAATCCCCAGGAGGGACAGGAGGCTTACTACGAGCAGTACTTC; cdr3_aa: CASSNPQEGQEAYYEQYF; j_call: TRBJ2-7; d_call: TRBD1; v_call: TRBV19; clone_size: -
cdr3_nt: TGTGCCAGTAGTATTTCCCAGACAGCTCAGCCCCAGCATTTT; cdr3_aa: CASSISQTAQPQHF; j_call: TRBJ1-5; d_call: -; v_call: TRBV19; clone_size: -
cdr3_nt: TGTGCCAGCAGTGAAAGCAGCCTCAATCAGCCCCAGCATTTT; cdr3_aa: CASSESSLNQPQHF; j_call: TRBJ1-5; d_call: -; v_call: TRBV6-1; clone_size: -
cdr3_nt: TGTGCCAGCAGAACCTCGCTTGGGACAGGGACGGGCGAGCAGTACTTC; cdr3_aa: CASRTSLGTGTGEQYF; j_call: TRBJ2-7; d_call: TRBD1; v_call: TRBV2; clone_size: -
cdr3_nt: TGTGCCAGCAGTCTCTACCGGTGGGGGCGGGAGGACACCGGGGAGCTGTTTTTT; cdr3_aa: CASSLYRWGREDTGELFF; j_call: TRBJ2-2; d_call: TRBD2; v_call: TRBV27; clone_size: once
cdr3_nt: TGTGCTAGTGGTTTGATTGTTGGGGGGCGAATAAGTAATTCACCCCTCCACTTT; cdr3_aa: CASGLIVGGRISNSPLHF; j_call: TRBJ1-6; d_call: -; v_call: TRBV12-5; clone_size: -
cdr3_nt: TGCAGCGTCGTCCCCCGGGACAGGGGTTGGGAGCAGTACTTC; cdr3_aa: CSVVPRDRGWEQYF; j_call: TRBJ2-7; d_call: TRBD1; v_call: TRBV29-1; clone_size: -
cdr3_nt: TGTGCCTTGGGGAGGGGGACCTACGAGCAGTACTTC; cdr3_aa: CALGRGTYEQYF; j_call: TRBJ2-7; d_call: -; v_call: TRBV30; clone_size: -
cdr3_nt: TGTGCCATGGGACTCCCAGATACGCAGTATTTT; cdr3_aa: CAMGLPDTQYF; j_call: TRBJ2-3; d_call: -; v_call: TRBV10-3; clone_size: -
cdr3_nt: TGTGCCAGCAGTTTATATGGGACAGGGGCCTTGAGCACTGAAGCTTTCTTT; cdr3_aa: CASSLYGTGALSTEAFF; j_call: TRBJ1-1; d_call: TRBD1; v_call: TRBV28; clone_size: -
cdr3_nt: TGTGCCAGCAGTCGGGCGGTGAACACTGAAGCTTTCTTT; cdr3_aa: CASSRAVNTEAFF; j_call: TRBJ1-1; d_call: -; v_call: TRBV7-9; clone_size: -
cdr3_nt: TGTGCCAGCAGTTACCAAGGGACAGTTTATAATTCACCCCTCCACTTT; cdr3_aa: CASSYQGTVYNSPLHF; j_call: TRBJ1-6; d_call: TRBD1; v_call: TRBV6-5; clone_size: -
cdr3_nt: TGTGCCACCGACAGGGGGCTAAACGAGCAGTACTTC; cdr3_aa: CATDRGLNEQYF; j_call: TRBJ2-7; d_call: TRBD1; v_call: TRBV28; clone_size: -